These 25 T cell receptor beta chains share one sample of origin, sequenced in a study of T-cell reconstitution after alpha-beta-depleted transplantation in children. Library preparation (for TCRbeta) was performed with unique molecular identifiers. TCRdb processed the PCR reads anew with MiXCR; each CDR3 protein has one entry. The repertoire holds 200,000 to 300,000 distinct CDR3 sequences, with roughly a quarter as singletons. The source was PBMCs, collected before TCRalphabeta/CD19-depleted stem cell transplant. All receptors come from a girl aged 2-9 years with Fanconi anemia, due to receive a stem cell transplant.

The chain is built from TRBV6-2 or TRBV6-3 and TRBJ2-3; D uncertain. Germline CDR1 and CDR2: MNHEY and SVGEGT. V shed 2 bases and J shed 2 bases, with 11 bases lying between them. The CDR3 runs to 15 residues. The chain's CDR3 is CASSYAPENTDTQYF. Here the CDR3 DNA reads TGTGCCAGCAGTTACGCCCCGGAGAACACAGATACGCAGTATTTT.

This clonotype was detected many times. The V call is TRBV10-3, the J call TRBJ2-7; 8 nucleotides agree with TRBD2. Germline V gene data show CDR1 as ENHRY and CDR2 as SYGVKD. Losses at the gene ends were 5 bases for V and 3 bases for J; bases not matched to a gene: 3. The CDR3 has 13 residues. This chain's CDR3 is CAISYGTSYEQYF. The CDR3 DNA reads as TGTGCCATCAGTTACGGGACTAGCTACGAGCAGTACTTC.

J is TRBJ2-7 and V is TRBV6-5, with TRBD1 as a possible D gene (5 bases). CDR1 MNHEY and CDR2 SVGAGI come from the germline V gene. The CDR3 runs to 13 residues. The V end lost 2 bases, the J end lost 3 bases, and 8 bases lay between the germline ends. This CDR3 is CASSYGAVYEQYF. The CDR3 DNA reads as TGTGCCAGCAGTTACGGGGCGGTCTACGAGCAGTACTTC.

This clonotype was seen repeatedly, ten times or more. CDR3 DNA: TGTGCCAGCAGTCACACCTTACAGGGGGCTCTAAACATTCAGTACTTC. Encoded protein: CASSHTLQGALNIQYF. The rearrangement links TRBV6-5 to TRBJ2-4; 9 bases align to TRBD1. J lost 6 bases, V lost 5 bases, and 11 bases had no gene match. Germline values: CDR1 MNHEY, CDR2 SVGAGI. The CDR3 is made up of 16 amino acids.

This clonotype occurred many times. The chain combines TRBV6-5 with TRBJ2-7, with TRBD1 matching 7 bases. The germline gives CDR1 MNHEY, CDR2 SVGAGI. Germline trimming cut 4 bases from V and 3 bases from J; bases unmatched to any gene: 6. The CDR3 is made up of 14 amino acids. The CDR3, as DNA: TGTGCCAGCAGTTCCCCGGGACAGAGCTACGAGCAGTACTTC. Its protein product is CASSSPGQSYEQYF.

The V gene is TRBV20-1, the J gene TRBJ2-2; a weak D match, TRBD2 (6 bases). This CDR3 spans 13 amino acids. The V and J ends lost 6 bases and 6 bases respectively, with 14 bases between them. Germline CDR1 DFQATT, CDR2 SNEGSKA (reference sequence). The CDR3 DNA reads TGCAGTGCAGAGGAGGGATTGGCCGGGGAGCTGTTTTTT. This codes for CSAEEGLAGELFF.

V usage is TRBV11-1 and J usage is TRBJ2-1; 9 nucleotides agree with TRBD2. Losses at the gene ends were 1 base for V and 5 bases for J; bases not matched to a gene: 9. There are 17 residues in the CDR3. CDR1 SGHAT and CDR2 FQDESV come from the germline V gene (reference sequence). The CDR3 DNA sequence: TGTGCCAGCAGCTTAGTATTGACTAGCGGATCTAACAATGAGCAGTTCTTC. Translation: CASSLVLTSGSNNEQFF.

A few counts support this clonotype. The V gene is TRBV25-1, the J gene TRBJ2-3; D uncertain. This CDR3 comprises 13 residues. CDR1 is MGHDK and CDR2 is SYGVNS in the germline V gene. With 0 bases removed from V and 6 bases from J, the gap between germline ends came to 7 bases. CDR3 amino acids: CASSEYSVDTQYF. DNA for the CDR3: TGTGCCAGCAGTGAATACTCCGTCGATACGCAGTATTTT.

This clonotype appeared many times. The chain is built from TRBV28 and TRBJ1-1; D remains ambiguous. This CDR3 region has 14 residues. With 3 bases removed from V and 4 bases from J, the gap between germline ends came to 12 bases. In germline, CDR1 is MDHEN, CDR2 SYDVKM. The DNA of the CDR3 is TGTGCCAGCAGTTTCGGTCAGGAGGCCACTGAAGCTTTCTTT. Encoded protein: CASSFGQEATEAFF.

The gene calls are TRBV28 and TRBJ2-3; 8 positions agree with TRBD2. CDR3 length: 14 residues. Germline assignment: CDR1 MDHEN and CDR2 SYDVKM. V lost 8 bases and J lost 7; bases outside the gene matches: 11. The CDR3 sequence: CASRSSGGAYTQYF. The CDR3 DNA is TGTGCCAGCCGCTCCTCCGGGGGGGCATATACGCAGTATTTT.

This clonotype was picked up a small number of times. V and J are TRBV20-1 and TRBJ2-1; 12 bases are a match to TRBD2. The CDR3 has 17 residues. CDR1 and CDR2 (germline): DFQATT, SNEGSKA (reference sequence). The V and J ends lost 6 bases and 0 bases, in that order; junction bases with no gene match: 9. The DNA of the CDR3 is TGCAGTGCGACGGGACTAGCGGGCACCAGCTCCTACAATGAGCAGTTCTTC. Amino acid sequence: CSATGLAGTSSYNEQFF.

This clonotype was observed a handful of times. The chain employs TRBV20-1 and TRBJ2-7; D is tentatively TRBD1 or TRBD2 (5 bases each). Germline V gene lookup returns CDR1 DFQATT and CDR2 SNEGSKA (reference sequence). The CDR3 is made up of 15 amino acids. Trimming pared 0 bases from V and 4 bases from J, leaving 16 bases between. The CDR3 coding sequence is TGCAGTGCTAGAGATAATCCGGGACCTCGATACGAGCAGTACTTC. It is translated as CSARDNPGPRYEQYF.

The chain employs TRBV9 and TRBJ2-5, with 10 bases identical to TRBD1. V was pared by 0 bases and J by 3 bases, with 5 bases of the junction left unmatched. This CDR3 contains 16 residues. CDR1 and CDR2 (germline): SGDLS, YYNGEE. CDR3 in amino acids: CASSVVGTGEEETQYF. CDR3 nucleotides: TGTGCCAGCAGCGTAGTAGGGACAGGGGAAGAAGAGACCCAGTACTTC.

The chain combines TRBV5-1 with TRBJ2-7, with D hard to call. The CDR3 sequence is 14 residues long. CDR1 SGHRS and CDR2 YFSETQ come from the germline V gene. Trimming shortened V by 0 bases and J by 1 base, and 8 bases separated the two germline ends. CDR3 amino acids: CASSLGSRSYEQYF. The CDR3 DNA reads TGCGCCAGCAGCTTGGGATCCAGATCCTACGAGCAGTACTTC.

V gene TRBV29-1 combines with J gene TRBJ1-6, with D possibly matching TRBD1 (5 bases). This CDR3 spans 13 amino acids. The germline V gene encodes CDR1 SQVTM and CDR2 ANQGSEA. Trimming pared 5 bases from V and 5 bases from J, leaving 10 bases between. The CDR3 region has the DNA TGCAGCGTTATGCAGGGTCATAATTCACCCCTCCACTTT. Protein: CSVMQGHNSPLHF.

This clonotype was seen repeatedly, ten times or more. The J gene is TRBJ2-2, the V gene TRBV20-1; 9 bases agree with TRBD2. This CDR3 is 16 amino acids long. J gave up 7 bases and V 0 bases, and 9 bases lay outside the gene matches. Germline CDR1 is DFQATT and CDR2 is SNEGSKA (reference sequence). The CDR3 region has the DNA TGCAGTGCTAGAGAGTGGGCGGGAGGGCCTGGCGGGGAGCTGTTTTTT. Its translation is CSAREWAGGPGGELFF.

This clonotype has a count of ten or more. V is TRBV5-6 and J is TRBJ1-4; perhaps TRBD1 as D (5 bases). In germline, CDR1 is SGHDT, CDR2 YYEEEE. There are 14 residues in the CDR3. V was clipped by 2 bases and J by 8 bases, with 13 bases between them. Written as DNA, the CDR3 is TGTGCCAGCAGCTTCCGAGGACAAACAGAAAAACTGTTTTTT. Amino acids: CASSFRGQTEKLFF.

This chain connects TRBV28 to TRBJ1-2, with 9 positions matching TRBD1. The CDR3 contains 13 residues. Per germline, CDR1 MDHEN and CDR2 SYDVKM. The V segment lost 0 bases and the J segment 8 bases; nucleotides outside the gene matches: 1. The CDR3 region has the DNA TGTGCCAGCAGTTTATGGGACAGGGGCGGCTACACCTTC. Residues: CASSLWDRGGYTF.

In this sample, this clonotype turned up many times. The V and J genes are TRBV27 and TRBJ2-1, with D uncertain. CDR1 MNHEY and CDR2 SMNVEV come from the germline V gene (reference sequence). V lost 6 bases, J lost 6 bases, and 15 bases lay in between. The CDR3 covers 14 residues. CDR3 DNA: TGTGCCAGCAGGATTTATTCGGAAGGCAATGAGCAGTTCTTC. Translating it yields CASRIYSEGNEQFF.

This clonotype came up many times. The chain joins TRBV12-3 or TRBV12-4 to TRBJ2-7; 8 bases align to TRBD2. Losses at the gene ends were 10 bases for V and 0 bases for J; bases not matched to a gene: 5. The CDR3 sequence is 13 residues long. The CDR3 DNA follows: TGTGCCACGAAGCGGGGGAGCTCCTACGAGCAGTACTTC. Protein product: CATKRGSSYEQYF.

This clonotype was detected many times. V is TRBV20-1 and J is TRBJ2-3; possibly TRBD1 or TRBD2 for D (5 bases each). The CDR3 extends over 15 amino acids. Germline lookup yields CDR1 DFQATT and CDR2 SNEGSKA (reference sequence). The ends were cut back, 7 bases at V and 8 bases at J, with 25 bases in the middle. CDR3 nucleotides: TGCAGTGTTTTAGAAAGGGACCAGGCGTCAGGTACGCAGTATTTT. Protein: CSVLERDQASGTQYF.

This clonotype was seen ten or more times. The CDR3 region is CATSPTGNYEQYF. CDR3 bases: TGTGCCACCAGCCCGACAGGGAACTACGAGCAGTACTTC. This rearrangement joins TRBV15 to TRBJ2-7; the match to TRBD1 covers 7 bases. The CDR3 has 13 amino acids. V gave up 5 bases and J gave up 3 bases; unmatched junction bases: 4. Germline V gene sequence: CDR1 LNHNV, CDR2 YYDKDF (reference sequence). Full variable domain (remainder filled in from reference TRBV15 and TRBJ2-7): DAMVIQNPRYQVTQFGKPVTLSCSQTLNHNVMYWYQQKSSQAPKLLFHYYDKDFNNEADTPDNFQSRRPNTSFCFLDIRSPGLGDTAMYLCATSPTGNYEQYFGPGTRLTVT.

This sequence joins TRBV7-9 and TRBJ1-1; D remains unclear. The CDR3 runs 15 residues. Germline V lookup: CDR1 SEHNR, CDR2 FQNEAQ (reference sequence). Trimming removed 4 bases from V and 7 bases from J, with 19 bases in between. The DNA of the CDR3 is TGTGCCAGCAGCTCCGATGGGAGGACGGGGAATGAAGCTTTCTTT. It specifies CASSSDGRTGNEAFF.

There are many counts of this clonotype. Here the CDR3 reads CAWGQANNEQFF. The CDR3 nucleotides read TGTGCCTGGGGACAGGCTAACAATGAGCAGTTCTTC. The chain employs TRBV30 and TRBJ2-1; 7 bases are shared with TRBD1. The CDR3 has 12 amino acids. Germline V gene lookup returns CDR1 GTSNPN and CDR2 SVGIG (reference sequence). With 5 bases clipped from V and 5 bases from J, the junction kept 3 bases outside the gene matches.

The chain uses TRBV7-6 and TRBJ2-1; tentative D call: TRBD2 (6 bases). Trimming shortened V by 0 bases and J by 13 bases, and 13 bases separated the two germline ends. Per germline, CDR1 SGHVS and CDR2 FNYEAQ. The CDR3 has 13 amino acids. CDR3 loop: CASSLAPRREQFF. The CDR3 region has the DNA TGTGCCAGCAGCTTAGCGCCAAGGCGGGAACAGTTCTTC.